This TCR beta chain was sequenced for a study of blood T cell repertoires in COVID-19 (dated by TCRdb to 2018 to 2020). About the investigation overall: Collaborator samples came from the United States, Italy and Spain and covered acute and convalescent phases of COVID-19. The prospective study material was composed of cDNA or gDNA derived from T cells, B-cell-depleted T cells, or PBMCs. Deeply sampled blood TCRbeta repertoires from subjects exposed to, actively infected with, or recovered from COVID-19 were included in the dataset. The repertoires were made available in a free public database intended to serve as a resource for research on the immune response to SARS-CoV-2. Samples were obtained from the ongoing ImmuneRACE study (first 160 participants) and from 1,000 to 1,500 subjects provided by 6 global collaborators. The sample metadata nearly always contained a de-identified subject ID, COVID-19 status, age in years and sex. Where available, HLA class I and class II types were taken from metadata supplied by the sample provider and were not determined by assay-based typing. Study-level results and caveats: The quantity of clinical and demographic metadata differed by source and by participant and was supplied without curation.

The immunoSEQ Assay, a bias-controlled multiplex PCR, was used to amplify TCRbeta CDR3 regions from genomic DNA. Under the source paper's analysis protocol: The number of nucleated cells in each sample was estimated by amplification of reference gene primers within the assay. To quantify the absolute abundance of each unique TCRbeta CDR3 rearrangement, sequence reads were collapsed and filtered. For each sample, productive Simpson clonality was calculated as the square root of Simpson's diversity index over productive rearrangements. The source is immuneACCESS, and TCRdb retained only in-frame sequences with V and J called. Part of the clones is not carried over; for the studies checked, unresolved V genes explain less than half of this, and the remainder is unexplained. Clone size and V and J calls were adopted from that table, with D and trimming inferred from the DNA. A total of roughly 200,000 clones appear in this sample, approximately 80% of them only once. The ten top clones hold roughly 7.8% of the sample.

The CDR3 runs 13 amino acids, cysteine and phenylalanine included. Only CDR3 DNA is held: 39 bases, read in frame from base 1. The junction carries 10 bases between V and J, which are trimmed by 3 bases and 4 bases respectively. The germline V gene specifies SGDLS as CDR1 and YYNGEE as CDR2. As concerns this clone: Its antigen has not been determined. Base qualities are missing; no much larger clone stands one base away.

At one collaborating source in Seattle, patients were enrolled during active infection and were followed longitudinally through the course of disease. The collaborating institutions used their own protocols to collect whole blood in K2EDTA tubes. For TCRbeta analysis, collaborators shipped samples as frozen whole blood, isolated PBMCs, or DNA extracted from either of those sample types. The sequence came from a woman older than 75 with COVID-19, enrolled during active disease. The V and J genes are TRBV9 and TRBJ1-2; no confident D gene assignment can be made. The sequenced sample was peripheral blood. The DNA is as follows: TGTGCCAGCAGCGCTACGGGAACCTATGGCTACACCTTC. This gives the protein CASSATGTYGYTF.